These 10 T cell receptor beta chains came from one sample sequenced in a study of blood T cell repertoires in COVID-19. TCRdb's copy holds only in-frame clones and misses some; the assay was immunoSEQ multiplex PCR. The sample carries more than 45,000 clones, 70% to 90% recorded once. The sequenced sample was peripheral blood. The receptor set was obtained from a man aged 55 to 69 with acute or convalescent COVID-19.

This chain connects TRBV6-6 to TRBJ2-7, with 8 bases lining up with TRBD2. CDR1 and CDR2 (germline): MNHNY, SVGAGI (reference sequence). The CDR3 runs 15 residues. V dropped 5 bases and J dropped 2; count of bases not matched to a gene: 8. The CDR3 loop reads CASSPFGSGTYEQYF. The CDR3 region has the DNA TGTGCCAGCAGTCCCTTCGGTAGCGGGACCTACGAGCAGTACTTC.

Only a few counts were recorded for this clone. The chain links TRBV5-1 to TRBJ1-2; tentatively, D is TRBD1 (6 bases). Trimming left V 3 bases short and J 4 bases short, with 16 bases between. The CDR3 is 15 residues long. From germline, CDR1 is SGHRS and CDR2 YFSETQ. CDR3 sequence (DNA): TGCGCCAGCAGCTGGATTCAACAGGGAACCTATGGCTACACCTTC. Translated: CASSWIQQGTYGYTF.

The chain carries TRBV7-2 and TRBJ1-3, with 9 bases aligning to TRBD1. The CDR3 is 16 residues long. The V gene's germline CDR1 is SGHTA and CDR2 FQGNSA. The trim removed 4 bases at V and 3 bases at J, leaving 7 bases unmatched. This CDR3 reads CASSWNTGGGGNTIYF. For the CDR3, the DNA is TGTGCCAGCAGCTGGAATACAGGGGGCGGTGGAAACACCATATATTTT.

The chain employs TRBV12-3 or TRBV12-4 and TRBJ2-4; D uncertain. The CDR3 consists of 12 residues. V was pared by 7 bases and J by 9 bases, with 13 bases between. The CDR3 DNA is TGTGCCAGCACCTCGGTATTCCGCATTCAGTACTTC. Protein product: CASTSVFRIQYF.

This clone was seen once. The rearrangement uses TRBV11-3 and TRBJ2-3, with a weak D call TRBD2 (6 bases). This CDR3 comprises 14 residues. Trimming removed 4 bases at V and 10 bases at J, with 18 bases between. Germline-derived CDR1 and CDR2 are SGHNT and YENEEA. The CDR3 DNA reads TGTGCCAGCAGCTCGAGGTTGGGGGAGGAGGCGCAGTATTTT. It codes for CASSSRLGEEAQYF.

The rearrangement joins TRBV7-3 to TRBJ2-1; TRBD2 aligns across 9 bases. Trimming removed 4 bases from V and 7 bases from J; junction bases left unmatched: 8. Germline-derived CDR1 and CDR2 are SGHTA and FQGTGA. CDR3 length: 15 amino acids. CDR3 in amino acids: CASSSPRAGGNEQFF. CDR3 bases: TGTGCCAGCAGCTCTCCCCGCGCGGGGGGGAATGAGCAGTTCTTC.

The gene calls are TRBV19 and TRBJ1-4; no clear D gene. CDR3 length: 15 residues. CDR1 is LNHDA, CDR2 SQIVND, per germline (reference sequence). Deletions cut 5 bases from V and 0 bases from J, with 10 bases between. The CDR3 spells CASSPWQSTNEKLFF. CDR3 nucleotide sequence: TGTGCCAGTAGTCCCTGGCAGTCAACTAATGAAAAACTGTTTTTT. Complete variable domain (other parts from reference TRBV19 and TRBJ1-4): DGGITQSPKYLFRKEGQNVTLSCEQNLNHDAMYWYRQDPGQGLRLIYYSQIVNDFQKGDIAEGYSVSREKKESFPLTVTSAQKNPTAFYLCASSPWQSTNEKLFFGSGTQLSVL.

V gene TRBV28 combines with J gene TRBJ2-5, with 7 bases aligning to TRBD2. The trim removed 6 bases at V and 1 base at J, leaving 5 bases unmatched. The CDR3 runs to 14 residues. Germline CDR1 MDHEN, CDR2 SYDVKM. The CDR3 here is CASRDPGGQETQYF. The CDR3 DNA follows: TGTGCCAGCAGGGACCCGGGAGGCCAAGAGACCCAGTACTTC.

The chain uses TRBV11-3 and TRBJ2-1, with 10 bases identical to TRBD1. This CDR3 spans 14 amino acids. Germline lookup yields CDR1 SGHNT and CDR2 YENEEA. The J segment lost 4 bases and the V segment lost 5 bases, leaving 2 bases of the junction unmatched. CDR3 nucleotides: TGTGCCAGCAGCCCGGGACAGGGGTACAATGAGCAGTTCTTC. It yields the protein CASSPGQGYNEQFF.

The chain combines TRBV6-2 or TRBV6-3 with TRBJ1-1; maybe TRBD1 (5 bases). CDR1 is MNHEY and CDR2 is SVGEGT in the germline V gene. The V end was cut by 5 bases, the J end by 1 base, with 17 bases between. The CDR3 loop spans 16 amino acids. The CDR3 loop reads CASSPIRIQGNTEAFF. DNA for the CDR3: TGTGCCAGCAGTCCCATCCGAATTCAGGGGAACACTGAAGCTTTCTTT.